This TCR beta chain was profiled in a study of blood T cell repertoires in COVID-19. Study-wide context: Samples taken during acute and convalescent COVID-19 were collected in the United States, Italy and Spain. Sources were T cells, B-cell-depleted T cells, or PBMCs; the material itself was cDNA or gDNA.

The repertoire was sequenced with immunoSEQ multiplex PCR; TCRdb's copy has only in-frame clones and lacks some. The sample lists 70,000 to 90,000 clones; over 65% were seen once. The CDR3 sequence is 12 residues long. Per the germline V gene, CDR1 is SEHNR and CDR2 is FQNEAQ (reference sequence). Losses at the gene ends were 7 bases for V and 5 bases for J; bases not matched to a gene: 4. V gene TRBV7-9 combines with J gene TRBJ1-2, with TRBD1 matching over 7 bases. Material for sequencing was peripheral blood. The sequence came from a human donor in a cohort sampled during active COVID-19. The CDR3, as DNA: TGTGCCAGCACCACAGGGGATTATGGCTACACCTTC. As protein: CASTTGDYGYTF.